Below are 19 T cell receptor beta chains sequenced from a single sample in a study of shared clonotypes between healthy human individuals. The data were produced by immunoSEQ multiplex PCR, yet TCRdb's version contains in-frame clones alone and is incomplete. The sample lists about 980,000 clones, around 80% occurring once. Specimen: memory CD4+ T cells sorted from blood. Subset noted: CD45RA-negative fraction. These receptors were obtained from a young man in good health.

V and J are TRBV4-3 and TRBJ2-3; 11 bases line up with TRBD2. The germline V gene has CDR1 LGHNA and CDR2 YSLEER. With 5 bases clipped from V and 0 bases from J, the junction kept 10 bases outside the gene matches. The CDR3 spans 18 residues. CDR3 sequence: CASSLNAGTSGSTDTQYF. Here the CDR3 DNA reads TGCGCCAGCAGCTTGAACGCCGGGACTAGCGGCAGCACAGATACGCAGTATTTT.

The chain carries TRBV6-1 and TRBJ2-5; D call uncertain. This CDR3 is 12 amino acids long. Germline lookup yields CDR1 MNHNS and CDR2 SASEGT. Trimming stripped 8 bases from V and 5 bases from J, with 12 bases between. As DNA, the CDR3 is TGTGCCAGCTATTCTCCGAAGGAGACCCAGTACTTC. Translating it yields CASYSPKETQYF.

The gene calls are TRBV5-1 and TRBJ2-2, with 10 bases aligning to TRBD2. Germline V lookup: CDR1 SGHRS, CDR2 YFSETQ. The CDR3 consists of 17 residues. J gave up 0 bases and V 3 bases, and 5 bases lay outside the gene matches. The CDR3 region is CASSSSTSGTNTGELFF. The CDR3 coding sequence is TGCGCCAGCAGCTCGAGCACTAGCGGGACGAACACCGGGGAGCTGTTTTTT.

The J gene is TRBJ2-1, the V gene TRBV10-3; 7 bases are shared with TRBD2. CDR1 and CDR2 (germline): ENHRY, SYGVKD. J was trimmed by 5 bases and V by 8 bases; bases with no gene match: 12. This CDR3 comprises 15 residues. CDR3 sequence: CAISQTGGGNNEQFF. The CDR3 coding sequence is TGTGCCATCTCCCAGACGGGAGGAGGCAACAATGAGCAGTTCTTC.

The CDR3 protein is CAISEPIGGLSYNEQFF. In DNA form, the CDR3 reads TGTGCCATCAGTGAGCCGATCGGGGGGCTCTCCTACAATGAGCAGTTCTTC. V usage is TRBV10-3 and J usage is TRBJ2-1; weak D call: TRBD2 (7 bases). V was clipped by 2 bases and J by 0 bases, with 14 bases between them. Germline V gene data show CDR1 as ENHRY and CDR2 as SYGVKD. This CDR3 region has 17 residues.

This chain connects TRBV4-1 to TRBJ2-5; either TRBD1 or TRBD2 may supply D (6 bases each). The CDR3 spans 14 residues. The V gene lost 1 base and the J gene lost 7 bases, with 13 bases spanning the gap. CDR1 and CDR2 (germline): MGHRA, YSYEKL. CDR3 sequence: CASSQVGGKGTQYF. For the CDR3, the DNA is TGCGCCAGCAGCCAAGTGGGGGGCAAGGGGACCCAGTACTTC.

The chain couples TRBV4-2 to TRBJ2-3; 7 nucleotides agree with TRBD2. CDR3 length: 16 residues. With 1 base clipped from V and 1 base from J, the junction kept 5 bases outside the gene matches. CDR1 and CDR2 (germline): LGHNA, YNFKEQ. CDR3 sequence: CASSQVRAGGTDTQYF. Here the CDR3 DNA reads TGTGCCAGCAGCCAAGTTCGGGCGGGGGGCACAGATACGCAGTATTTT.

CDR3 sequence reads: CATAKDRNQETQYF. The CDR3 DNA reads as TGTGCCACCGCAAAGGACAGGAACCAAGAGACCCAGTACTTC. The chain uses TRBV2 and TRBJ2-5; 7 bases agree with TRBD1. V was clipped by 10 bases and J by 0 bases; unmatched bases: 8. There are 14 residues in the CDR3. Germline V gene sequence: CDR1 SNHLY, CDR2 FYNNEI.

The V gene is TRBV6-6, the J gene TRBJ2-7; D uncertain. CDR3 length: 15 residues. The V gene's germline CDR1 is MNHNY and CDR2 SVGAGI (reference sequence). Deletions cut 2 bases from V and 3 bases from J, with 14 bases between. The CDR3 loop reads CASSYTLGPGYEQYF. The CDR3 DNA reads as TGTGCCAGCAGTTACACCCTCGGACCGGGCTACGAGCAGTACTTC.

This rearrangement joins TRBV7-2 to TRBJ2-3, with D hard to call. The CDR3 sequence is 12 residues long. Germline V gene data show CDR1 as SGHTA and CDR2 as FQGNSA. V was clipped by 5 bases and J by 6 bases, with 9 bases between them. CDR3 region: CASSLRVDTQYF. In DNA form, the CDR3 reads TGTGCCAGCAGCCTTCGGGTGGATACGCAGTATTTT.

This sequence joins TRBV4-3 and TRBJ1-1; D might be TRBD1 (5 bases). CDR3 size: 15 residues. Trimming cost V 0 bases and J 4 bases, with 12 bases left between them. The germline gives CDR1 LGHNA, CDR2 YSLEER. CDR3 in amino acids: CASSQDLGGATEAFF. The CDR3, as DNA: TGCGCCAGCAGCCAAGATCTCGGCGGGGCCACTGAAGCTTTCTTT.

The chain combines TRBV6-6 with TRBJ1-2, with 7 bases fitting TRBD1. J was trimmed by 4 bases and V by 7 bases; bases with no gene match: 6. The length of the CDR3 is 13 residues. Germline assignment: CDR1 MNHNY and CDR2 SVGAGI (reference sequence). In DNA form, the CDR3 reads TGTGCCAGCACCGGACAGGCGTTCTATGGCTACACCTTC. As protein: CASTGQAFYGYTF.

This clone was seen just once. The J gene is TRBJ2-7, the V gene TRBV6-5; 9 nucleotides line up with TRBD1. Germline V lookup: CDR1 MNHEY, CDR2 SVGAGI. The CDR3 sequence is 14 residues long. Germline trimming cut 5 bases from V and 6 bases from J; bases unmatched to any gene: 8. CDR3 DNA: TGTGCCAGCAGTAATACAGGGGGCCGGCGCGAGCAGTACTTC. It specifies CASSNTGGRREQYF.

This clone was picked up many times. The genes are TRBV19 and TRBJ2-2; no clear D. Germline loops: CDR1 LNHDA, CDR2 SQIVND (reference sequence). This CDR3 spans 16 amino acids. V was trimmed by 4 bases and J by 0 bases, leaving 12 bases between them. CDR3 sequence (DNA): TGTGCCAGTAGTACTCCGGGTCCTTCGAACACCGGGGAGCTGTTTTTT. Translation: CASSTPGPSNTGELFF.

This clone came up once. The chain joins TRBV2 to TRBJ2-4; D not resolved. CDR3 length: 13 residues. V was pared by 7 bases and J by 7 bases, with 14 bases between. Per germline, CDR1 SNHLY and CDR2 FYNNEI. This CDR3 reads CASTTGPGNIQYF. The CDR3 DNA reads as TGTGCCAGCACAACTGGCCCCGGTAACATTCAGTACTTC. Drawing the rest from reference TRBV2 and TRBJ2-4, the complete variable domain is EPEVTQTPSHQVTQMGQEVILRCVPISNHLYFYWYRQILGQKVEFLVSFYNNEISEKSEIFDDQFSVERPDGSNFTLKIRSTKLEDSAMYFCASTTGPGNIQYFGAGTRLSVL.

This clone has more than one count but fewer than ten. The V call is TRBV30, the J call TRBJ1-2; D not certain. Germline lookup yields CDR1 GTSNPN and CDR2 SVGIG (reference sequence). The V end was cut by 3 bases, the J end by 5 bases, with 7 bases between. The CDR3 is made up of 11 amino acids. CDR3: CAWRAQYGYTF. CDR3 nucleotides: TGTGCCTGGAGGGCTCAATATGGCTACACCTTC.

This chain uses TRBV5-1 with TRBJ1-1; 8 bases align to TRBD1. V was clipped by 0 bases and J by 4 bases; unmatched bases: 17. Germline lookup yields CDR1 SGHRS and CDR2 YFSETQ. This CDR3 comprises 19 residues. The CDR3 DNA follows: TGCGCCAGCAGCTTGGGGACTTCAGGGGGCCGTTACCTTAGCACTGAAGCTTTCTTT. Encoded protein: CASSLGTSGGRYLSTEAFF.

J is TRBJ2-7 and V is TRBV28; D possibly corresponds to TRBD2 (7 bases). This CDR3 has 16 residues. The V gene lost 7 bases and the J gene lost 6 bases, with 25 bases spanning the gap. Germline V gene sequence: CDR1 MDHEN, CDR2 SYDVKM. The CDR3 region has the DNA TGTGCCAGCATTCCTCAGGGTCGTAGGGAGGGGGGCGAGCAGTACTTC. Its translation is CASIPQGRREGGEQYF.

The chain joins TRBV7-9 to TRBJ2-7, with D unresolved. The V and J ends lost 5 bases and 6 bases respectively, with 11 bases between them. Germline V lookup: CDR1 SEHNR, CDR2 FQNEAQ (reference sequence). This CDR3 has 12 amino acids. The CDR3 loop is CASSPTTGEQYF. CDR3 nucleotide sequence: TGTGCCAGCAGCCCCACTACGGGCGAGCAGTACTTC.